Listed here are 26 T cell receptor beta chains from one sample, sequenced in a study of OX40 agonist ivuxolimab in advanced cancers. Method: immunoSEQ multiplex PCR; TCRdb's copy keeps in-frame clones and lacks some. The sample has tens of thousands of clones; more than 70% are singletons. The sample here was CD4+ or CD8+ T cells sorted from blood, taken in a trial of the OX40 agonist ivuxolimab. The source is an adult with an advanced solid tumor such as melanoma, head and neck, liver or kidney cancer.

The chain recombines TRBV19 with TRBJ2-5, with 9 positions matching TRBD2. Losses at the gene ends were 7 bases for V and 5 bases for J; bases not matched to a gene: 11. The CDR3 covers 15 residues. Germline V gives CDR1 LNHDA, CDR2 SQIVND (reference sequence). In nucleotides, the CDR3 is TGTGCCAGTACAAATCTCGGCGGGGGGGTGGAGACCCAGTACTTC. Protein sequence: CASTNLGGGVETQYF.

This chain links TRBV5-1 with TRBJ1-1, with D possibly being TRBD1 (5 bases). Germline V gene data show CDR1 as SGHRS and CDR2 as YFSETQ. V was shortened by 3 bases and J by 4 bases, with 13 bases between the two germline ends. The CDR3 covers 14 residues. The CDR3 bases are TGCGCCAGCAGCTCACTGGGCGGGGGCACTGAAGCTTTCTTT. Its protein is CASSSLGGGTEAFF.

The J gene is TRBJ1-1, the V gene TRBV5-4; perhaps TRBD1 as D (5 bases). The germline V and J ends were trimmed by 6 bases and 0 bases, with 12 bases remaining between them. There are 14 residues in the CDR3. Per germline, CDR1 SGHNT and CDR2 YYREEE (reference sequence). CDR3 loop: CASTTTAMNTEAFF. The CDR3 bases are TGTGCCAGCACCACGACAGCTATGAACACTGAAGCTTTCTTT.

The J gene is TRBJ2-7, the V gene TRBV5-1; possible D gene TRBD2, 6 bases. CDR1 and CDR2 (germline): SGHRS, YFSETQ. Trimming pared 2 bases from V and 5 bases from J, leaving 17 bases between. The CDR3 spans 15 residues. The CDR3 DNA reads TGCGCCAGCAGCTTTATCCCGAGACGGGGGAACGAGCAGTACTTC. It yields the protein CASSFIPRRGNEQYF. Full variable domain (rest looked up from reference TRBV5-1 and TRBJ2-7): KAGVTQTPRYLIKTRGQQVTLSCSPISGHRSVSWYQQTPGQGLQFLFEYFSETQRNKGNFPGRFSGRQFSNSRSEMNVSTLELGDSALYLCASSFIPRRGNEQYFGPGTRLTVT.

The gene calls are TRBV2 and TRBJ2-5; TRBD2 is a possible D gene (7 bases). Germline V gene data show CDR1 as SNHLY and CDR2 as FYNNEI. V lost 7 bases, J lost 1 base, and 10 bases lay in between. This CDR3 is built from 13 residues. CDR3 region: CASIRGAQETQYF. CDR3 DNA sequence: TGTGCCAGCATCCGGGGGGCCCAAGAGACCCAGTACTTC.

Turning to this clone: The missing conserved phenylalanine or tryptophan at the end of this CDR3 makes a read error likely. The gene calls are TRBV18 and TRBJ1-6; perhaps TRBD1 as D (5 bases). Per germline, CDR1 KGHSH and CDR2 LQKENI. The V gene lost 6 bases and the J gene lost 7 bases, with 16 bases spanning the gap. The CDR3 covers 15 residues. The CDR3 region has the DNA TGTGCCAGCTCCCCCTCGTGGGGCGAAAATTCACCCCTCCACCTT. Protein: CASSPSWGENSPLHL.

Written as DNA, the CDR3 is TGCGCCAGCAGCCAGAGGGGACAGGGAGCTTTCTTT. This gives the protein CASSQRGQGAFF. The chain combines TRBV5-1 with TRBJ1-1; 9 bases are shared with TRBD1. This CDR3 has 12 amino acids. V was clipped by 4 bases and J by 10 bases; unmatched bases: 5. The germline V gene encodes CDR1 SGHRS and CDR2 YFSETQ.

This chain joins TRBV11-1 and TRBJ2-1; 14 bases are a match to TRBD2. Germline values: CDR1 SGHAT, CDR2 FQDESV (reference sequence). This CDR3 spans 16 amino acids. With 5 bases clipped from V and 3 bases from J, the junction kept 3 bases outside the gene matches. The CDR3 DNA is TGTGCCAGCAGCATGGGGACTAGCGGGGGCTACAATGAGCAGTTCTTC. This codes for CASSMGTSGGYNEQFF.

This chain uses TRBV11-2 with TRBJ2-1; 7 bases agree with TRBD2. J gave up 4 bases and V 5 bases, and 11 bases lay outside the gene matches. The germline V gene encodes CDR1 SGHAT and CDR2 FQNNGV. The CDR3 contains 16 residues. The DNA for the CDR3 is TGTGCCAGCAGCCCAATTAGTGGGGGGGGATACAATGAGCAGTTCTTC. Amino acids: CASSPISGGGYNEQFF.

This clone was counted once. The chain has TRBV27 and TRBJ1-2, with 8 bases that match TRBD1. With 4 bases clipped from V and 2 bases from J, the junction kept 15 bases outside the gene matches. This CDR3 has 18 residues. In germline, CDR1 is MNHEY, CDR2 SMNVEV (reference sequence). DNA for the CDR3: TGTGCCAGCAGTTCAATTCCACCGGGACAGGAACTCAACTATGGCTACACCTTC. Residues: CASSSIPPGQELNYGYTF.

V gene TRBV2 combines with J gene TRBJ2-1, with 13 bases lining up with TRBD2. J lost 4 bases, V lost 7 bases, and 10 bases had no gene match. In germline, CDR1 is SNHLY, CDR2 FYNNEI. The CDR3 runs to 17 residues. CDR3 DNA: TGTGCCAGCAAGAGACTAGCGGGGGGCCAGGCTTACAATGAGCAGTTCTTC. This encodes CASKRLAGGQAYNEQFF.

The V and J genes are TRBV6-5 and TRBJ2-7; D ambiguous. The CDR3 has 14 residues. Looked up from germline, CDR1 is MNHEY and CDR2 is SVGAGI. The V and J ends lost 0 bases and 2 bases respectively, with 8 bases between them. The CDR3 sequence: CASSYSSQPYEQYF. As DNA, the CDR3 is TGTGCCAGCAGTTACTCTTCACAACCCTACGAGCAGTACTTC.

The chain recombines TRBV6-5 with TRBJ1-1; the match to TRBD1 covers 11 bases. The J segment lost 10 bases and the V segment lost 6 bases, leaving 13 bases of the junction unmatched. CDR3 length equals 15 residues. Germline V gives CDR1 MNHEY, CDR2 SVGAGI. The CDR3 is CASSPGQGARRGAFF. The CDR3 coding sequence is TGTGCCAGCAGCCCTGGACAGGGGGCGCGCCGTGGAGCTTTCTTT.

Regarding this clone: Being one base from a much bigger clone, this may be a read error. The genes are TRBV28 and TRBJ1-5; D ambiguous. CDR3 length: 14 amino acids. V gave up 6 bases and J gave up 0 bases, with 9 bases separating them. The germline V gene encodes CDR1 MDHEN and CDR2 SYDVKM. CDR3: CASSPGDSNQPQHF. CDR3 DNA sequence: TGTGCCAGCAGCCCTGGGGATAGCAATCAGCCCCAGCATTTT.

The chain uses TRBV7-2 and TRBJ2-2, with a weak D call TRBD2 (5 bases). Germline CDR1 SGHTA, CDR2 FQGNSA. The CDR3 is made up of 13 amino acids. V shed 7 bases and J shed 7 bases, with 13 bases lying between them. The CDR3 loop reads CASTRRANGELFF. CDR3 DNA: TGTGCCAGCACACGGCGGGCCAACGGGGAGCTGTTTTTT.

The table lists this clone with a count of one. This rearrangement joins TRBV19 to TRBJ2-5; D might be TRBD1 (7 bases). The V gene's germline CDR1 is LNHDA and CDR2 SQIVND (reference sequence). This CDR3 comprises 15 residues. Trimming shortened V by 1 base and J by 4 bases, and 13 bases separated the two germline ends. The CDR3 DNA reads as TGTGCCAGTAGTATAGGCCAGGGGGGAGCAGAGACCCAGTACTTC. The encoded protein is CASSIGQGGAETQYF.

The gene calls are TRBV6-1 and TRBJ1-3; the match to TRBD1 covers 7 bases. This CDR3 has 11 amino acids. Germline CDR1 and CDR2: MNHNS and SASEGT. The CDR3 is CATGQRHTIYF. As DNA, the CDR3 is TGTGCGACGGGACAGAGGCACACCATATATTTT.

The rearrangement joins TRBV7-9 to TRBJ2-1; unclear D gene. This CDR3 is 12 amino acids long. CDR1 is SEHNR, CDR2 FQNEAQ, per germline (reference sequence). V was pared by 3 bases and J by 7 bases, with 7 bases between. The CDR3 coding sequence is TGTGCCAGCAGCTTGACGCCAAATGAGCAGTTCTTC. It encodes CASSLTPNEQFF.

This chain connects TRBV5-4 to TRBJ1-1; D is unresolved. Germline loops: CDR1 SGHNT, CDR2 YYREEE (reference sequence). The CDR3 is made up of 13 amino acids. V was shortened by 4 bases and J by 10 bases, with 17 bases between the two germline ends. The CDR3 DNA reads TGTGCCAGCAGCCCACCGGGCCAACGGGGAGCTTTCTTT. Protein: CASSPPGQRGAFF.

J is TRBJ1-2 and V is TRBV5-1; perhaps TRBD1 as D (6 bases). From germline, CDR1 is SGHRS and CDR2 YFSETQ. The ends were cut back, 5 bases at V and 5 bases at J, with 13 bases in the middle. CDR3 length equals 13 residues. CDR3 protein: CASRTETGYGYTF. The CDR3 nucleotides read TGCGCCAGCAGGACCGAAACAGGGTATGGCTACACCTTC. Drawing the rest from reference TRBV5-1 and TRBJ1-2, the complete variable domain is KAGVTQTPRYLIKTRGQQVTLSCSPISGHRSVSWYQQTPGQGLQFLFEYFSETQRNKGNFPGRFSGRQFSNSRSEMNVSTLELGDSALYLCASRTETGYGYTFGSGTRLTVV.

V is TRBV28 and J is TRBJ1-1; 7 positions match TRBD1. The germline V gene encodes CDR1 MDHEN and CDR2 SYDVKM. The CDR3 spans 15 residues. The V gene end was trimmed by 6 bases and the J gene end by 1 base; junction bases not matched to a gene: 8. The CDR3 loop is CASRLGGRGNTEAFF. CDR3 DNA: TGTGCCAGCAGATTAGGGGGCCGGGGGAACACTGAAGCTTTCTTT.

V is TRBV9 and J is TRBJ2-3; TRBD2 aligns across 7 bases. Germline values: CDR1 SGDLS, CDR2 YYNGEE. The V gene end was trimmed by 0 bases and the J gene end by 0 bases; junction bases not matched to a gene: 1. The CDR3 consists of 15 residues. CDR3 nucleotide sequence: TGTGCCAGCAGCGTAGTGGGAGGGAGCACAGATACGCAGTATTTT. Its translation is CASSVVGGSTDTQYF.

J is TRBJ1-2 and V is TRBV19; D gene unclear. The V end lost 3 bases, the J end lost 0 bases, and 8 bases lay between the germline ends. The germline CDR1 and CDR2 sequences are LNHDA and SQIVND (reference sequence). This CDR3 spans 14 amino acids. CDR3 nucleotides: TGTGCCAGTAGTATCCTGCTAGCTAACTATGGCTACACCTTC. Translating it yields CASSILLANYGYTF.

The rearrangement joins TRBV14 to TRBJ2-7; D remains ambiguous. V lost 4 bases and J lost 2, with 9 bases in between. The CDR3 consists of 13 residues. Looked up from germline, CDR1 is SGHDN and CDR2 is FVKESK. The CDR3 coding sequence is TGTGCCAGCAGCCGGACGGCCGCCTACGAGCAGTACTTC. Its protein product is CASSRTAAYEQYF.

The chain links TRBV6-5 to TRBJ1-3, with 7 bases matching TRBD1. The V segment lost 1 base and the J segment 2 bases; nucleotides outside the gene matches: 2. Germline values: CDR1 MNHEY, CDR2 SVGAGI. The length of the CDR3 is 15 residues. The DNA for the CDR3 is TGTGCCAGCAGTTACTTTGGGACAGCTGGAAACACCATATATTTT. Protein: CASSYFGTAGNTIYF.

V and J are TRBV6-5 and TRBJ2-2; TRBD1 or TRBD2 may be the D gene (6 bases each). Germline-derived CDR1 and CDR2 are MNHEY and SVGAGI. Trimming pared 0 bases from V and 5 bases from J, leaving 10 bases between. This CDR3 spans 15 amino acids. As DNA, the CDR3 is TGTGCCAGCAGTTACTCGATAGGGGGGACCGGGGAGCTGTTTTTT. Amino acids: CASSYSIGGTGELFF.